One and the same sample provided the 30 T cell receptor beta chains below, sequenced in a study of blood T cell repertoires in COVID-19. Sequencing used immunoSEQ multiplex PCR; TCRdb keeps in-frame clones, though not all of them. The sample consists of around 83,000 clones, roughly 89% of them appearing once. The sequenced material came from peripheral blood. These TCRs come from a man aged 50 or older with active or convalescent COVID-19.

The rearrangement joins TRBV27 to TRBJ1-1; 8 nucleotides line up with TRBD1. Trimming removed 8 bases from V and 3 bases from J; junction bases left unmatched: 8. There are 14 residues in the CDR3. The germline gives CDR1 MNHEY, CDR2 SMNVEV (reference sequence). The CDR3 DNA follows: TGTGCCAGCGGAACCAGGGGGCTGGACACTGAAGCTTTCTTT. Its translation: CASGTRGLDTEAFF.

The chain employs TRBV5-8 and TRBJ1-2; D might be TRBD1 (6 bases). V lost 7 bases, J lost 4 bases, and 14 bases lay in between. The CDR3 totals 13 residues. Germline assignment: CDR1 SGHTS and CDR2 YDEGEE. The CDR3 DNA follows: TGTGCCAGCCCAACCGACAGGCCCTATGGCTACACCTTC. Amino acid sequence: CASPTDRPYGYTF.

The V gene is TRBV18, the J gene TRBJ2-5; D call uncertain. The germline gives CDR1 KGHSH, CDR2 LQKENI. This CDR3 spans 14 amino acids. Trimming removed 0 bases at V and 1 base at J, with 6 bases between. The CDR3 nucleotides are TGTGCCAGCTCACCACCTTCGGTCCAAGAGACCCAGTACTTC. It encodes CASSPPSVQETQYF.

This rearrangement joins TRBV5-1 to TRBJ2-7; 12 bases match TRBD1. The CDR3 has 19 residues. V lost 0 bases and J lost 6; bases outside the gene matches: 16. Germline CDR1 reads SGHRS; CDR2 reads YFSETQ. CDR3 sequence reads: CASSLGPLGSGTGGSEQYF. CDR3 bases: TGCGCCAGCAGCTTGGGACCCCTTGGGTCGGGGACAGGGGGCTCCGAGCAGTACTTC.

This clone was picked up many times. The V and J genes are TRBV5-1 and TRBJ2-7; D is uncertain. The germline CDR1 and CDR2 sequences are SGHRS and YFSETQ. The V end lost 1 base, the J end lost 1 base, and 3 bases lay between the germline ends. This CDR3 spans 12 amino acids. In DNA, the CDR3 is TGCGCCAGCAGCTTGCCTTCCTACGAGCAGTACTTC. Translated: CASSLPSYEQYF.

The V and J genes are TRBV5-4 and TRBJ2-7; 9 bases match TRBD2. The CDR3 is 15 residues long. CDR1 and CDR2 (germline): SGHNT, YYREEE (reference sequence). Germline trimming cut 3 bases from V and 2 bases from J; bases unmatched to any gene: 6. The CDR3 region is CASSSPSGGTYEQYF. CDR3 DNA: TGTGCCAGCAGCTCGCCCAGCGGGGGGACCTACGAGCAGTACTTC.

This CDR3 is CASSKTGGVRNNEQFF. CDR3 sequence (DNA): TGTGCCAGCAGCAAAACTGGGGGGGTAAGGAACAATGAGCAGTTCTTC. This rearrangement joins TRBV7-2 to TRBJ2-1; 7 positions agree with TRBD2. V shed 5 bases and J 5 bases; nucleotides not matched to a gene: 12. CDR3 length: 16 amino acids. Germline CDR1 and CDR2: SGHTA and FQGNSA.

The V and J genes are TRBV9 and TRBJ2-2; 10 nucleotides match TRBD2. This CDR3 is built from 15 residues. Losses at the gene ends were 4 bases for V and 6 bases for J; bases not matched to a gene: 6. Germline assignment: CDR1 SGDLS and CDR2 YYNGEE. In DNA form, the CDR3 reads TGTGCCAGCAGCACGGGGACTAGCGTCCCCGGGGAGCTGTTTTTT. Translating gives CASSTGTSVPGELFF.

The chain couples TRBV5-1 to TRBJ2-1; 13 bases are shared with TRBD2. Germline assignment: CDR1 SGHRS and CDR2 YFSETQ. The CDR3 has 15 residues. V trimming: 4 bases; J trimming: 6 bases; junction bases outside the gene matches: 4. CDR3 residues: CASSTLAGGPNEQFF. The CDR3 nucleotides read TGCGCCAGCAGCACACTAGCGGGAGGGCCCAATGAGCAGTTCTTC.

The chain carries TRBV5-4 and TRBJ1-4, with TRBD1 identical over 8 bases. There are 14 residues in the CDR3. Germline lookup yields CDR1 SGHNT and CDR2 YYREEE (reference sequence). The trim removed 0 bases at V and 5 bases at J, leaving 0 bases unmatched. CDR3 loop: CASSLGQGNEKLFF. The CDR3 DNA reads as TGTGCCAGCAGCTTGGGACAGGGGAATGAAAAACTGTTTTTT.

There are a few counts of this clone. This sequence joins TRBV28 and TRBJ2-7, with D perhaps TRBD1 (6 bases). V was shortened by 2 bases and J by 6 bases, with 14 bases between the two germline ends. CDR3 length: 14 residues. CDR1 MDHEN and CDR2 SYDVKM come from the germline V gene. In nucleotides, the CDR3 is TGTGCCAGCAGTTTAGGGACACAGGGCTCCGAGCAGTACTTC. The encoded protein is CASSLGTQGSEQYF.

The gene calls are TRBV7-2 and TRBJ1-1; a weak D match, TRBD1 (5 bases). Trimming took off 1 base at V and 5 bases at J, with 8 bases between the two ends. The germline gives CDR1 SGHTA, CDR2 FQGNSA. The CDR3 has 13 residues. This chain's CDR3 is CASSLGQGTEAFF. The CDR3 DNA is TGTGCCAGCAGCTTAGGGCAGGGTACTGAAGCTTTCTTT.

This rearrangement joins TRBV29-1 to TRBJ2-7, with a weak D call TRBD1 (6 bases). Germline V gives CDR1 SQVTM, CDR2 ANQGSEA. With 4 bases removed from V and 0 bases from J, the gap between germline ends came to 22 bases. The CDR3 has 17 amino acids. CDR3 nucleotide sequence: TGCAGCGTTGCGACAGGTCCCACACCTCATAACTCCTACGAGCAGTACTTC. Protein: CSVATGPTPHNSYEQYF.

This chain joins TRBV7-9 and TRBJ1-3; D gene uncertain. CDR3 size: 15 residues. Trimming took 3 bases from V and 0 from J, leaving 9 bases between them. Germline CDR1 SEHNR, CDR2 FQNEAQ (reference sequence). CDR3 protein: CASSLYGSSGNTIYF. CDR3 sequence (DNA): TGTGCCAGCAGCTTGTACGGGAGCTCTGGAAACACCATATATTTT.

The rearrangement uses TRBV11-2 and TRBJ2-1; TRBD1 matches 7 bases. V dropped 5 bases and J dropped 15; count of bases not matched to a gene: 7. CDR3 length: 11 residues. CDR1 SGHAT and CDR2 FQNNGV come from the germline V gene. CDR3 sequence: CASSPTGAVFF. The CDR3, as DNA: TGTGCCAGCAGCCCAACAGGGGCGGTGTTCTTC.

This clone was seen once. The chain carries TRBV6-5 and TRBJ1-5; D might be TRBD1 (6 bases). CDR3 length equals 14 residues. V lost 6 bases and J lost 4, with 13 bases in between. Germline assignment: CDR1 MNHEY and CDR2 SVGAGI. Here the CDR3 reads CASRGTGRNQPQHF. The CDR3 DNA follows: TGTGCCAGCAGGGGAACAGGGAGAAATCAGCCCCAGCATTTT.

The chain combines TRBV7-2 with TRBJ1-3; D may be TRBD1 (6 bases). This CDR3 has 14 amino acids. Germline CDR1 is SGHTA and CDR2 is FQGNSA. Trimming took off 4 bases at V and 0 bases at J, with 7 bases between the two ends. The CDR3 DNA sequence: TGTGCCAGCAGCTCGGACAGCTCTGGAAACACCATATATTTT. Amino acids: CASSSDSSGNTIYF.

The V call is TRBV19, the J call TRBJ2-1, with 11 positions matching TRBD1. V was pared by 7 bases and J by 7 bases, with 9 bases of the junction left unmatched. Germline V CDR1 and CDR2: LNHDA, SQIVND (reference sequence). The CDR3 has 15 residues. The CDR3 sequence is CASNAEDRGRNEQFF. The DNA of the CDR3 is TGTGCCAGTAACGCTGAGGACAGGGGGCGGAATGAGCAGTTCTTC.

This chain uses TRBV30 with TRBJ1-5; TRBD1 matches 8 bases. The ends lost 2 bases at V and 6 bases at J; junction bases unmatched: 3. CDR1 and CDR2 from the germline V gene are GTSNPN and SVGIG (reference sequence). The CDR3 has 13 residues. The CDR3 spells CAWSSTGVQPQHF. The CDR3, as DNA: TGTGCCTGGAGTTCGACAGGGGTTCAGCCCCAGCATTTT.

The chain links TRBV27 to TRBJ2-5, with 9 bases that match TRBD2. The CDR3 spans 16 residues. V was clipped by 5 bases and J by 1 base; unmatched bases: 8. From germline, CDR1 is MNHEY and CDR2 SMNVEV (reference sequence). The CDR3 bases are TGTGCCAGCAGTCCCCTCGGGCGGGAGGGCCAAGAGACCCAGTACTTC. Its protein product is CASSPLGREGQETQYF.

This sequence joins TRBV24-1 and TRBJ1-5, with TRBD1 as a possible D gene (5 bases). Germline V gene sequence: CDR1 KGHDR, CDR2 SFDVKD. The CDR3 has 14 residues. Deletions cut 2 bases from V and 7 bases from J, with 11 bases between. In nucleotides, the CDR3 is TGTGCCACCAGTGATTCTAGGGGCCACCAGCCCCAGCATTTT. Its protein is CATSDSRGHQPQHF.

The V gene is TRBV5-1, the J gene TRBJ2-1, with TRBD2 matching over 7 bases. Germline loops: CDR1 SGHRS, CDR2 YFSETQ. V lost 1 base and J lost 2; bases outside the gene matches: 12. This CDR3 has 18 amino acids. The DNA for the CDR3 is TGCGCCAGCAGCTTGCGACCGCAAAATGGGGGGGCCTACAATGAGCAGTTCTTC. Amino acids: CASSLRPQNGGAYNEQFF.

This clone was seen once. This chain uses TRBV12-5 with TRBJ2-5, with a possible D match to TRBD2 (5 bases). Germline lookup yields CDR1 LGHNT and CDR2 FRNRAP. The CDR3 is 13 amino acids. V lost 1 base and J 2 bases, leaving 5 bases between the germline ends. The CDR3 protein is CASGLGGQETQYF. As DNA, the CDR3 is TGTGCTAGTGGTTTGGGCGGGCAAGAGACCCAGTACTTC.

The chain has TRBV9 and TRBJ1-2; TRBD1 is a possible D gene (6 bases). With 3 bases removed from V and 4 bases from J, the gap between germline ends came to 16 bases. Per germline, CDR1 SGDLS and CDR2 YYNGEE. The CDR3 has 15 amino acids. The CDR3 spells CASSAKRGQSYGYTF. The CDR3 coding sequence is TGTGCCAGCAGCGCAAAAAGAGGACAGTCCTATGGCTACACCTTC.

The chain is built from TRBV24-1 and TRBJ1-2; no clear D gene. The CDR3 runs 12 residues. Germline loops: CDR1 KGHDR, CDR2 SFDVKD. Trimming removed 3 bases from V and 11 bases from J, with 12 bases in between. This chain's CDR3 is CATSDGREGYTF. DNA of the CDR3: TGTGCCACCAGTGATGGACGGGAGGGATACACCTTC.

The chain joins TRBV11-3 to TRBJ1-4; TRBD1 matches 7 bases. Germline trimming cut 4 bases from V and 8 bases from J; bases unmatched to any gene: 10. Germline CDR1 SGHNT, CDR2 YENEEA. CDR3 size: 15 residues. Written as DNA, the CDR3 is TGTGCCAGCAGCTCAAAAGGGCAGGGGGACGAAAAACTGTTTTTT. This codes for CASSSKGQGDEKLFF.

The V gene is TRBV7-6, the J gene TRBJ2-7; D may be TRBD2 (6 bases). Between the trimmed V and J ends, which lost 2 bases and 4 bases, there was a span of 15 bases. The germline gives CDR1 SGHVS, CDR2 FNYEAQ. The CDR3 covers 15 residues. CDR3 in DNA: TGTGCCAGCAGCTTAAACCCGGACGGAGGGTACGAGCAGTACTTC. Amino acid sequence: CASSLNPDGGYEQYF.

The J gene is TRBJ2-1, the V gene TRBV19; TRBD2 matches 10 bases. This CDR3 is built from 17 residues. With V trimmed by 5 bases and J by 4 bases, 11 bases remained unmatched. Germline CDR1 is LNHDA and CDR2 is SQIVND (reference sequence). The CDR3 loop reads CASSDSNLAGEYNEQFF. CDR3 DNA: TGTGCCAGTAGTGACTCAAATCTAGCGGGGGAATACAATGAGCAGTTCTTC.

This clone came up a few times. The rearrangement joins TRBV4-3 to TRBJ1-2, with D possibly being TRBD1 (6 bases). CDR1 and CDR2 (germline): LGHNA, YSLEER. This CDR3 is 14 amino acids long. V was cut by 1 base and J by 3 bases, with 9 bases left in between. The CDR3 sequence: CASSQAGTHYGYTF. The CDR3 DNA reads TGCGCCAGCAGCCAAGCCGGGACACACTATGGCTACACCTTC.

Only a few counts were recorded for this clone. This chain links TRBV7-2 with TRBJ2-7; D perhaps matches TRBD2 (5 bases). This CDR3 has 14 amino acids. Looked up from germline, CDR1 is SGHTA and CDR2 is FQGNSA. V was shortened by 2 bases and J by 3 bases, with 11 bases between the two germline ends. The CDR3 region has the DNA TGTGCCAGCAGCTTATTGGGCGGAGGCTACGAGCAGTACTTC. It codes for CASSLLGGGYEQYF.